This T cell receptor beta chain was recovered during a study of regulatory and conventional T cells in RAG deficiency. Genomic DNA came from blood regulatory T cells gated CD4+ CD25-high CD127-low. The sample holds one count of this clone. Germline values: CDR1 SGHRS, CDR2 YFSETQ. Trimming took 2 bases from V and 6 from J, leaving 18 bases between them. This CDR3 region has 15 residues. Sequencing used immunoSEQ multiplex PCR; TCRdb keeps in-frame clones, though not all of them. The sample shows some 28,000 clones, over 80% of them seen only once. This same sample was also taken into another study, of regulatory T cells. That paper notes: Amplification used 52 TRBV primers and 13 TRBJ primers. Patient repertoires had restricted TRB V-J pairs and skewed V and J usage, most in Tregs.

The origin of this receptor is a human donor in good health. What was sequenced was Tregs sorted from blood. The chain carries TRBV5-1 and TRBJ2-7; D gene ambiguous. CDR3 nucleotides: TGCGCCAGCAGCTTTTCGGCAGGCGGCCTACCCGAGCAGTACTTC. It specifies CASSFSAGGLPEQYF.